This TCR beta chain appears in the sequencing data of a study of patients and donors after allogeneic stem cell transplantation. MiXCR, run by TCRdb on the RT-PCR reads, gives a single entry per CDR3 protein. This table has 150,000 or so distinct CDR3 sequences, 24% appearing once. Germline-derived CDR1 and CDR2 are SGHRS and YFSETQ. V was pared by 4 bases and J by 0 bases, with 11 bases between. The CDR3 has 15 amino acids. This clonotype was recorded a few times. Sample: blood, either unsorted or a sorted T cell fraction (not recorded which). V and J are TRBV5-1 and TRBJ1-3; D is uncertain. This clonotype was sampled from a human donor who was either an allogeneic HSCT recipient or a stem cell or donor lymphocyte infusion donor (not recorded which). It is not recorded whose cells these are; they may come from a transplant donor. The CDR3, as DNA: TGCGCCAGCAGCATGTTAGGTAGCTCTGGAAACACCATATATTTT. It codes for CASSMLGSSGNTIYF.